This TCR beta chain is drawn from a study of blood T cell repertoires in COVID-19. In the study's own analysis: It was from reference gene primer amplification that nucleated cell counts were estimated. The repertoire was sequenced with immunoSEQ multiplex PCR; TCRdb's copy has only in-frame clones and lacks some. V, J and clone size are taken as reported in that table, and D and trimming were inferred from the DNA itself. Seen here are around 300,000 clones, approximately 88% observed once, and the top ten hold less than 2.5%. V was pared by 1 base and J by 2 bases, with 2 bases of the junction left unmatched. CDR1 SGHAT and CDR2 FQNNGV come from the germline V gene. The CDR3 consists of 16 residues. As for this clone: Other DNA variants within this sample encode the same CDR3.

This clonotype originated in a man in his fifties or sixties with acute or convalescent COVID-19. The chain carries TRBV11-2 and TRBJ2-2; the match to TRBD2 covers 9 bases. Specimen: peripheral blood. This CDR3 reads CASSLGGGANTGELFF. CDR3 coding DNA: TGTGCCAGCAGCTTAGGCGGGGGGGCCAACACCGGGGAGCTGTTTTTT.